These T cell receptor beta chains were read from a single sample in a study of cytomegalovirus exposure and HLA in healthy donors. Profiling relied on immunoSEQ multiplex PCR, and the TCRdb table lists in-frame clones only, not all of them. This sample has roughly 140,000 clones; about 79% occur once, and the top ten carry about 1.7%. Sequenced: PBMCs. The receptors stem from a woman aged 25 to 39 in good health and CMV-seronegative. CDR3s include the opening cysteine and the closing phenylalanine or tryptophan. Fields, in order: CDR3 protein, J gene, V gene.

CDR3 protein: CASKRAGADEKLFF; J gene: TRBJ1-4; V gene: TRBV19
CDR3 protein: CASSFTRGTNEKLFF; J gene: TRBJ1-4; V gene: TRBV11-2
CDR3 protein: CASSSQGLGQPQHF; J gene: TRBJ1-5; V gene: TRBV5-6
CDR3 protein: CASSYFNGISYEQYF; J gene: TRBJ2-7; V gene: TRBV6-5
CDR3 protein: CASGLGQGAEAFF; J gene: TRBJ1-1; V gene: TRBV12-5
CDR3 protein: CASSEARGRSTEAFF; J gene: TRBJ1-1; V gene: TRBV2
CDR3 protein: CASSLDTGGEAFF; J gene: TRBJ1-1; V gene: TRBV7-8
CDR3 protein: CASSFYREGDGQFF; J gene: TRBJ2-1; V gene: TRBV5-1
CDR3 protein: CASSPTDPNYGYTF; J gene: TRBJ1-2; V gene: TRBV14
CDR3 protein: CASSVVSQSAETFF; J gene: TRBJ1-1; V gene: TRBV9
CDR3 protein: CASSSRSDSWRGNTIYF; J gene: TRBJ1-3; V gene: TRBV5-6
CDR3 protein: CASRAGTYEQYF; J gene: TRBJ2-7; V gene: TRBV27
CDR3 protein: CASSQDQSLLSPLHF; J gene: TRBJ1-6; V gene: TRBV4-1
CDR3 protein: CASSKVGSGGSNTGELFF; J gene: TRBJ2-2; V gene: TRBV21-1
CDR3 protein: CASSFGPRGSEQYF; J gene: TRBJ2-7; V gene: TRBV7-2
CDR3 protein: CASSLGSGTDTQYF; J gene: TRBJ2-3; V gene: TRBV7-6
CDR3 protein: CASGGAGKSYGYTF; J gene: TRBJ1-2; V gene: TRBV9
CDR3 protein: CASSLVAGHTGELFF; J gene: TRBJ2-2; V gene: TRBV11-2
CDR3 protein: CASSSQGFGYTF; J gene: TRBJ1-2; V gene: TRBV28
CDR3 protein: CASRPDRVGYGYTF; J gene: TRBJ1-2; V gene: TRBV5-5